Listed below are T cell receptor beta chains from one sample, sequenced in a study of T cells in Graves' hyperthyroidism and ophthalmopathy. TCRdb independently ran MiXCR on the multiplex PCR reads; one entry per CDR3 protein. This sample carries under 250,000 distinct CDR3 sequences, approximately 17% of them seen once, and the ten largest clones take around 52%. Sequenced: blood. The receptors shown here come from a man in his forties or fifties with Graves' hyperthyroidism. Each CDR3 is given with its conserved first and last residue. D genes are given only for firm matches. Clone size is not always given. Where it is, it says once, few, many or a class for expanded clones.

CDR3 DNA: TGTGCCAGCAGCTTGACGGGGACATACTCTGGAAACACCATATATTTT
CDR3 protein: CASSLTGTYSGNTIYF
D gene: -
J gene: TRBJ1-3
V gene: TRBV5-4
clone size: few

CDR3 DNA: TGCAGTGCTCAAGGGGGGGGGGCTGGGGAGCTGTTTTTT
CDR3 protein: CSAQGGGAGELFF
D gene: -
J gene: TRBJ2-2
V gene: TRBV20-1
clone size: few

CDR3 DNA: TGTGCCAGCAGTGAATCGTGGGGCCCGCATAATTCACCCCTCCACTTT
CDR3 protein: CASSESWGPHNSPLHF
D gene: -
J gene: TRBJ1-6
V gene: TRBV6-1
clone size: -

CDR3 DNA: TGCGCCAGCAGCCAAGGCCAGGGTAACAATCAGCCCCAGCATTTT
CDR3 protein: CASSQGQGNNQPQHF
D gene: -
J gene: TRBJ1-5
V gene: TRBV4-1
clone size: -

CDR3 DNA: TGCGCCAGCAGCCAAGCGTTGAATAACGAGCAGTACTTC
CDR3 protein: CASSQALNNEQYF
D gene: -
J gene: TRBJ2-7
V gene: TRBV4-1
clone size: few

CDR3 DNA: TGTGCCAGCAGTTTAGGTCCAGGGGGGTATGGCTACACCTTC
CDR3 protein: CASSLGPGGYGYTF
D gene: TRBD1
J gene: TRBJ1-2
V gene: TRBV12-3/TRBV12-4
clone size: many

CDR3 DNA: TGTGCCAGCAGCGTAAATGGAGGGGGCGGCGAGACCCAGTACTTC
CDR3 protein: CASSVNGGGGETQYF
D gene: -
J gene: TRBJ2-5
V gene: TRBV9
clone size: -

CDR3 DNA: TGTGCCAGCCTGGGGACAGGGCAGGGGAACACTGAAGCTTTCTTT
CDR3 protein: CASLGTGQGNTEAFF
D gene: TRBD1
J gene: TRBJ1-1
V gene: TRBV11-2
clone size: many

CDR3 DNA: TGTGCCAGCAGTCCTCAGGGGACAGGGGCGGGCGAGCAGTACTTC
CDR3 protein: CASSPQGTGAGEQYF
D gene: TRBD1
J gene: TRBJ2-7
V gene: TRBV12-3/TRBV12-4
clone size: many

CDR3 DNA: TGTGCCAGCAGCTTACCCTGGGAAGGGATTGGCTACACCTTC
CDR3 protein: CASSLPWEGIGYTF
D gene: -
J gene: TRBJ1-2
V gene: TRBV7-9
clone size: -

CDR3 DNA: TGTGCCAGCAGCACCCGACAGGGGGCCGTCGGGACCCAGTACTTC
CDR3 protein: CASSTRQGAVGTQYF
D gene: TRBD1
J gene: TRBJ2-5
V gene: TRBV7-2
clone size: many

CDR3 DNA: TGTGCCAGCAGCTTAGCAGGGGGGGACACTGAAGCTTTCTTT
CDR3 protein: CASSLAGGDTEAFF
D gene: TRBD1
J gene: TRBJ1-1
V gene: TRBV11-2
clone size: many

CDR3 DNA: TGTGCCAGCCCTAGGGGGGGAAGTCCTAACTATGGCTACACCTTC
CDR3 protein: CASPRGGSPNYGYTF
D gene: -
J gene: TRBJ1-2
V gene: TRBV19
clone size: -

CDR3 DNA: TGTGCCAGCAGGCCGGGGAATTCCTACGAGCAGTACTTC
CDR3 protein: CASRPGNSYEQYF
D gene: -
J gene: TRBJ2-7
V gene: TRBV6-1
clone size: -

CDR3 DNA: TGTGCTAGTGGTTTGAATAGCGGGAGGGCCTACAATGAGCAGTTCTTC
CDR3 protein: CASGLNSGRAYNEQFF
D gene: TRBD2
J gene: TRBJ2-1
V gene: TRBV12-5
clone size: -

CDR3 DNA: TGTGCCAGCAGCCCCCCGACAGGGGTGCACACTGAAGCTTTCTTT
CDR3 protein: CASSPPTGVHTEAFF
D gene: TRBD1
J gene: TRBJ1-1
V gene: TRBV11-2
clone size: -

CDR3 DNA: TGTGCCAGCAGTTCGGGCCCCGGGTGGAATCGAAATGAAAAACTGTTTTTT
CDR3 protein: CASSSGPGWNRNEKLFF
D gene: -
J gene: TRBJ1-4
V gene: TRBV27
clone size: many

CDR3 DNA: TGTGCCAGCAGCGTAGGGGGGATGGGCTACGAGCAGTACTTC
CDR3 protein: CASSVGGMGYEQYF
D gene: -
J gene: TRBJ2-7
V gene: TRBV9
clone size: many

CDR3 DNA: TGTGCCAGCTCACCCCCCGTCACTAGAGGTCCCTACAATGAGCAGTTCTTC
CDR3 protein: CASSPPVTRGPYNEQFF
D gene: -
J gene: TRBJ2-1
V gene: TRBV18
clone size: many

CDR3 DNA: TGTGCCAGCAGTTCAGCCGGGACAGGAATTGGTACCGGGGAGCTGTTTTTT
CDR3 protein: CASSSAGTGIGTGELFF
D gene: TRBD1
J gene: TRBJ2-2
V gene: TRBV7-9
clone size: -

CDR3 DNA: TGTGCCAGCAGTGAAGGGGGAGGCGACACCGGGGAGCTGTTTTTT
CDR3 protein: CASSEGGGDTGELFF
D gene: -
J gene: TRBJ2-2
V gene: TRBV2
clone size: many

CDR3 DNA: TGCGCCAGCAGCCTTCTTTCCCCAGATACGCAGTATTTT
CDR3 protein: CASSLLSPDTQYF
D gene: -
J gene: TRBJ2-3
V gene: TRBV5-1
clone size: few

CDR3 DNA: TGTGCCAGCAGGGAACTTCGGGGGGGCAATCAGCCCCAGCATTTT
CDR3 protein: CASRELRGGNQPQHF
D gene: -
J gene: TRBJ1-5
V gene: TRBV6-1
clone size: few

CDR3 DNA: TGTGCCAGCAGTTACAACGCGTACACTGAAGCTTTCTTT
CDR3 protein: CASSYNAYTEAFF
D gene: -
J gene: TRBJ1-1
V gene: TRBV6-5
clone size: -

CDR3 DNA: TGTGCCAGCAGTGAATTCAGGGAGGACTATGGCTACACCTTC
CDR3 protein: CASSEFREDYGYTF
D gene: -
J gene: TRBJ1-2
V gene: TRBV25-1
clone size: -

CDR3 DNA: TGTGCCAGCAGTCCCCCCGGGCACGAGCAGTACTTC
CDR3 protein: CASSPPGHEQYF
D gene: -
J gene: TRBJ2-7
V gene: TRBV28
clone size: many

CDR3 DNA: TGCGCCAGCAGCTCCTTGGGGAGCGGGAGGGGAGAGACCCAGTACTTC
CDR3 protein: CASSSLGSGRGETQYF
D gene: TRBD2
J gene: TRBJ2-5
V gene: TRBV5-1
clone size: few

CDR3 DNA: TGTGCCAGCAGCTTAGTTGTGGCAGATACGCAGTATTTT
CDR3 protein: CASSLVVADTQYF
D gene: -
J gene: TRBJ2-3
V gene: TRBV7-8
clone size: many

CDR3 DNA: TGCGCCAGCGGCAGCGGGAGTATTTCCTACAATGAGCAGTTCTTC
CDR3 protein: CASGSGSISYNEQFF
D gene: TRBD2
J gene: TRBJ2-1
V gene: TRBV5-1
clone size: few

CDR3 DNA: TGCAGCGCACAGGATCTGAGCTCCTACGAGCAGTTCTTC
CDR3 protein: CSAQDLSSYEQFF
D gene: -
J gene: TRBJ2-1
V gene: TRBV29-1
clone size: -

CDR3 DNA: TGCGCCAGCAGCCAAGATAGGACAGGGTTTCAGCCCCAGCATTTT
CDR3 protein: CASSQDRTGFQPQHF
D gene: TRBD1
J gene: TRBJ1-5
V gene: TRBV4-3
clone size: few

CDR3 DNA: TGTGCCACTGGAGGACAGCCTAATGAAAAACTGTTTTTT
CDR3 protein: CATGGQPNEKLFF
D gene: -
J gene: TRBJ1-4
V gene: TRBV10-3
clone size: few

CDR3 DNA: TGTGCCAGCGGGAACAGGAATCAGCCCCAGCATTTT
CDR3 protein: CASGNRNQPQHF
D gene: -
J gene: TRBJ1-5
V gene: TRBV9
clone size: -

CDR3 DNA: TGTGCCAGCAGTTTACTTGAGCGGGCCTACGAGCAGTACTTC
CDR3 protein: CASSLLERAYEQYF
D gene: -
J gene: TRBJ2-7
V gene: TRBV28
clone size: many

CDR3 DNA: TGTGCCAGCAGCCCGAATGCAGGCGGAAACACCATATATTTT
CDR3 protein: CASSPNAGGNTIYF
D gene: -
J gene: TRBJ1-3
V gene: TRBV4-2
clone size: -